This TCR beta chain appears in the sequencing data of a study of memory CD4+ T cells and cytomegalovirus serostatus. Overall study context: Of the healthy Belgian adults, 9 were CMV seropositive and 24 seronegative.

The sort gate was single viable CD3+CD4+CD8-CD45RO+ cells for memory CD4+ T cells. Donors' CMV status reflects serum IgG against pp150, pp28, p38, p52. TCRdb keeps only in-frame clones here, not all; method: immunoSEQ multiplex PCR. The sample includes some 66,000 clones, about 78% of them seen just once. The origin of this receptor is an adult in good health and CMV-seropositive. The sample consisted of memory CD4+ T cells from blood.

CDR3 in DNA: TGTGCCAGTAGGATCGGGGGGACTGGAAACACCATATATTTT. It specifies CASRIGGTGNTIYF. This sequence joins TRBV19 and TRBJ1-3, with D maybe TRBD1 (5 bases). Trimming pared 6 bases from V and 2 bases from J, leaving 11 bases between. Germline V gene data show CDR1 as LNHDA and CDR2 as SQIVND (reference sequence). This CDR3 is 14 amino acids long.